This T cell receptor (beta chain) derives from a study of response to subunit inactivated influenza vaccine. Study results and caveats: The study's authors posited that every seasonal influenza vaccination enlists few new T cells.

V was pared by 6 bases and J by 2 bases, with 15 bases of the junction left unmatched. This CDR3 is built from 19 residues. CDR1 is SNHLY and CDR2 is FYNNEI in the germline V gene. TCRdb ran MiXCR on the RT-PCR reads and lists one entry per CDR3 protein. The sample yields some 190,000 distinct CDR3 sequences, approximately 15% seen once. This clonotype was seen a few times. Its specificity is unknown. The receptor's source is a man aged 45 to 65 who received an inactivated influenza vaccine. The rearrangement uses TRBV2 and TRBJ2-6; the match to TRBD1 covers 8 bases. Sample: CD8+ T cells sorted from PBMCs, taken roughly 5 days after vaccination. The CDR3 coding sequence is TGTGCCAGCAGAGGGGTAATGGCAGGGGGCTATCCTGGGGCCAACGTCCTGACTTTC. Its translation: CASRGVMAGGYPGANVLTF.